This T cell receptor beta chain stems from a study of blood T cell repertoires in COVID-19 (dated by TCRdb to 2018 to 2021). In the study overall: The collaborator samples originated in the United States, Italy and Spain and spanned the acute and convalescent phases of COVID-19. The samples were drawn from two sources: the first 160 participants of the ongoing ImmuneRACE study, and 1,000 to 1,500 subjects contributed by 6 global collaborators. Nearly every sample came with metadata listing a de-identified subject ID, COVID-19 status, age in years and sex. Subjects who had been exposed to COVID-19, were actively infected with it, or had recovered from it provided the deeply sampled blood TCRbeta repertoires that made up the dataset. The material from the prospective study consisted of cDNA or gDNA derived from T cells, B-cell-depleted T cells, or PBMCs. HLA class I and class II types, where available, came from metadata supplied by the sample provider rather than from assay-based typing. The repertoires were released in a freely available public database meant as a resource for research on the immune response to SARS-CoV-2.

Note on this clone: Its binding antigen is unknown. Base qualities were left out, and no much larger clone turns up one base away.

Clipping removes 1 base from V and 11 bases from J, with 5 as the unmatched junction base count. For CDR1 and CDR2, the germline V gene lists SGHTA and FQGNSA. The CDR3 spans 13 residues, from the cysteine through the phenylalanine. Solely the CDR3 DNA is kept, with 39 bases framed from the first base. On the study overall, not on this receptor specifically: Clinical and demographic metadata were provided uncurated, with the amount varying by source and participant.

The immunoSEQ Assay, a bias-controlled multiplex PCR, was used to amplify TCRbeta CDR3 regions from genomic DNA. For the original study's pipeline: Within the assay, amplification of reference gene primers was used to estimate how many nucleated cells each sample contained. To quantify the absolute abundance of each unique TCRbeta CDR3 rearrangement, sequence reads were collapsed and filtered. Productive Simpson clonality was computed per sample as the square root of Simpson's diversity index over productive rearrangements. TCRdb carries this immuneACCESS record with in-frame sequences only. Its versions omit some clonotypes, under half of them owing to an unresolved V gene in the studies checked, with the rest unexplained. V and J calls and clone size come straight from that table; D and trimming were deduced from the DNA. For this sample the table gives 150,000 to 200,000 clones, of which roughly 91% were detected only once. Jointly, the top ten make up about 4.5% of the sample.

Collaborating institutions collected whole blood in K2EDTA tubes following their own protocols. For TCRbeta analysis, collaborator samples were shipped as frozen whole blood, as isolated PBMCs, or as DNA extracted from either sample type. What was sequenced was peripheral blood. The receptor's source is a human donor in a cohort sampled during active COVID-19. In this chain, TRBV7-2 is recombined with TRBJ1-2, with 9 central nucleotides matching TRBD1. The DNA sequence is as follows: TGTGCCAGCAGCTTAGGGGACAGGGCGGGGTACACCTTC. Its amino acids are CASSLGDRAGYTF.